Listed below are T cell receptor beta chains from one sample, sequenced in a study of blood T cells in healthy people across ages. TCRdb re-called the 5' RACE reads with MiXCR, one entry per CDR3 protein. The sample has 650,000 or so distinct CDR3 sequences, over 40% seen once. The sample was blood. These receptors all come from a woman over 75 in good health. CDR3s include the opening cysteine and the closing phenylalanine or tryptophan. D genes are given only for firm matches. The size field is filled for only some rows; it gives once, few, many or a size class.

TRBJ2-1	NA	many	TRBV12-3/TRBV12-4	TGTGCCAGCAGTTTCGGCCGGCTCCTCAGGGATGAGCAGTTCTTC	CASSFGRLLRDEQFF
TRBJ2-3	NA	many	TRBV11-1	TGTGCCAGCAGCCTCGGTGGAGGGGGGGTAAATACGCAGTATTTT	CASSLGGGGVNTQYF
TRBJ1-4	TRBD1	many	TRBV7-8	TGTGCTTCCGCAAGCCAGGGGGTTGCAACTAATGAAAAACTGTTTTTT	CASASQGVATNEKLFF
TRBJ2-5	TRBD1	many	TRBV6-1	TGTGCCAGCAGTCGAGACAGGGGAAGTCCGTACTTC	CASSRDRGSPYF
TRBJ2-3	NA	few	TRBV7-9	TGTGCCAGCAGCGTAGCGGTCGGTCCGAGGCAGTATTTT	CASSVAVGPRQYF
TRBJ1-1	NA	NA	TRBV20-1	TGCAGTGCTTCCAAAGGGGGAGGGACTGAAGCTTTCTTT	CSASKGGGTEAFF
TRBJ2-5	NA	few	TRBV3-1	TGTGCCAGCAGCCAAGGGAGTCTACCGCCGGAGACCCAGTACTTC	CASSQGSLPPETQYF
TRBJ1-1	NA	NA	TRBV14	TGTGCCAGCAGCCACGGGGGGCGCGGCACTGAAGCTTTCTTT	CASSHGGRGTEAFF
TRBJ1-5	TRBD1	many	TRBV12-5	TGTGCTTCCCCGACAGGGAGGAGCAATCAGCCCCAGCATTTT	CASPTGRSNQPQHF
TRBJ2-1	TRBD1	many	TRBV12-3/TRBV12-4	TGTGCCAGCACCGACGACAGGGGTCTCCTCCGCGAGCAGTTCTTC	CASTDDRGLLREQFF
TRBJ2-3	NA	NA	TRBV7-9	TGTGCCAGCAGCCGACAGTACCCCAGCACAGATACGCAGTATTTT	CASSRQYPSTDTQYF
TRBJ2-5	TRBD2	NA	TRBV5-1	TGCGCCAGCAGCCCCTCGGCAGTAGCGGGAGTCGAGACCCAGTACTTC	CASSPSAVAGVETQYF
TRBJ2-4	NA	NA	TRBV29-1	TGCAGCGTTTCGTGGGAAAACATTCAGTACTTC	CSVSWENIQYF
TRBJ1-2	NA	NA	TRBV5-1	TGCGCCAGCAGCTTGGCCCCGGGAGTGAATGGCTCCACCTTC	CASSLAPGVNGSTF
TRBJ1-2	TRBD1	NA	TRBV6-5	TGTGCCAGCAGTCAAGGACAGGGTATTGACTACACCTTC	CASSQGQGIDYTF
TRBJ2-2	TRBD2	many	TRBV15	TGTGCCACCAGCCCTACTAGCGGGGATCACACCGGGGAGCTGTTTTTT	CATSPTSGDHTGELFF
TRBJ1-4	NA	NA	TRBV3-1	TGTGCCAGCAGCCAAGAGGGTCGGAAACTGTTTTTT	CASSQEGRKLFF
TRBJ2-3	TRBD2	NA	TRBV20-1	TGCAGTGCTAGAGATCTGCTGAGCGGGGTTCTAGATACGCAGTATTTT	CSARDLLSGVLDTQYF
TRBJ2-4	TRBD1	NA	TRBV29-1	TGCAGCTGGGTGGGACAGAAAAACATTCAGTACTTC	CSWVGQKNIQYF
TRBJ2-1	NA	NA	TRBV29-1	TGCAGTGCCCCCCGGGACTCTGGCCCCAATGAGCAGTTCTTC	CSAPRDSGPNEQFF
TRBJ2-2	TRBD1	few	TRBV20-1	TGCAGTGCTAGAGATTCGGGACAGGCCGTGTGGACCGGGGAGCTGTTTTTT	CSARDSGQAVWTGELFF
TRBJ1-5	NA	NA	TRBV20-1	TGCAGCGCCATGGGGCACAGGGTAGGAAATCAGCCCCAGCATTTT	CSAMGHRVGNQPQHF
TRBJ2-1	NA	NA	TRBV20-1	TGCAGTGCTAAGGGCCCTTACAATGAGCAGTTCTTC	CSAKGPYNEQFF
TRBJ2-4	NA	NA	TRBV12-3/TRBV12-4	TGTGCCAGCAGTTTCTGGCAGAACATTCAGTACTTC	CASSFWQNIQYF
TRBJ2-3	TRBD1	many	TRBV5-6	TGTGCCAGCAGCTTGTTGGGGACAGGGGCAGATACGCAGTATTTT	CASSLLGTGADTQYF
TRBJ2-7	NA	NA	TRBV28	TGTGTCAGCAAATCGCCAGGGAGGACCAATGAGCAGTACTTC	CVSKSPGRTNEQYF
TRBJ2-7	NA	many	TRBV27	TGTGCCAGCAGCCCCACCTTCTCCTACGAGCAGTACTTC	CASSPTFSYEQYF
TRBJ2-3	TRBD2	once	TRBV20-1	TGCAGTGCTCGGAGTCTAGCGGGGGGCAGCACAGATACGCAGTATTTT	CSARSLAGGSTDTQYF
TRBJ2-5	NA	once	TRBV7-2	TGTGCCAGCAGCCCACACCGAGAGACCCAGTACTTC	CASSPHRETQYF
TRBJ2-6	TRBD1	NA	TRBV6-5	TGTGCCAGCAGCTACCAACCGACAGGGACCTCTGGGGCCAACGTCCTGACTTTC	CASSYQPTGTSGANVLTF
TRBJ2-7	NA	NA	TRBV6-6	TGTGCCAGCAGTTACTCAGGGGAGGCGGCTTCCCAGTACTTC	CASSYSGEAASQYF